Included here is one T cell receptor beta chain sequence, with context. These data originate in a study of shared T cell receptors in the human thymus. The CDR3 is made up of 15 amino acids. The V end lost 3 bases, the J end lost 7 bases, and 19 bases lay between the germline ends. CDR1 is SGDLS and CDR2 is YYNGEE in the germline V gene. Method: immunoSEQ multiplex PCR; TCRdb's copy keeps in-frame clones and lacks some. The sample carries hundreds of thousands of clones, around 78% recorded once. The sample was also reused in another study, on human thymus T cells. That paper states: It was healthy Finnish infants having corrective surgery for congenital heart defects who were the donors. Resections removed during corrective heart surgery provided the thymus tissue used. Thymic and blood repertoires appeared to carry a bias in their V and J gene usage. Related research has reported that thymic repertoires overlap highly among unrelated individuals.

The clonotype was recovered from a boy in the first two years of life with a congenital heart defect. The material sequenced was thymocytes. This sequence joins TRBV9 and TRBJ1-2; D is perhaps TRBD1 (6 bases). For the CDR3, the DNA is TGTGCCAGCAGCGCCGTACAGGGTCCTTTTTTTGGCTACACCTTC. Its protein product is CASSAVQGPFFGYTF.